The clone carrying this TCR beta chain came up many times. What it recognizes is unknown. This specimen comes from a study of neurological immune-mediated disorders. This CDR3 is built from 14 residues. Germline loops: CDR1 SGHRS, CDR2 YFSETQ. Deletions cut 7 bases from V and 4 bases from J, with 15 bases between. Time point of the sample: longitudinal time-point 3. Study-level points and caveats: None of the CDR3 amino acid sequences in expanded clones turned up in more than one subject, which points to private repertoires in all groups. Any association between clinical or MRI features and the multiple sclerosis repertoire cluster was absent.

A single record per CDR3 protein comes from TCRdb applying MiXCR to the 5' RACE reads. Found here are tens of thousands of distinct CDR3 sequences, roughly 4.5% of them singletons; the top ten hold approximately 5.8%. The V call is TRBV5-1, the J call TRBJ2-1; D may correspond to TRBD1 or TRBD2 (5 bases each). Sequencing was done on a sample of PBMCs. The TCR was taken from a woman aged 55-69 years with multiple sclerosis. The CDR3 nucleotides read TGCGCCAGCTCGGGACGACAATTGTACAATGAGCAGTTCTTC. Translation gives CASSGRQLYNEQFF. Together with reference TRBV5-1 and TRBJ2-1, the CDR3 gives the full variable domain: KAGVTQTPRYLIKTRGQQVTLSCSPISGHRSVSWYQQTPGQGLQFLFEYFSETQRNKGNFPGRFSGRQFSNSRSEMNVSTLELGDSALYLCASSGRQLYNEQFFGPGTRLTVL.